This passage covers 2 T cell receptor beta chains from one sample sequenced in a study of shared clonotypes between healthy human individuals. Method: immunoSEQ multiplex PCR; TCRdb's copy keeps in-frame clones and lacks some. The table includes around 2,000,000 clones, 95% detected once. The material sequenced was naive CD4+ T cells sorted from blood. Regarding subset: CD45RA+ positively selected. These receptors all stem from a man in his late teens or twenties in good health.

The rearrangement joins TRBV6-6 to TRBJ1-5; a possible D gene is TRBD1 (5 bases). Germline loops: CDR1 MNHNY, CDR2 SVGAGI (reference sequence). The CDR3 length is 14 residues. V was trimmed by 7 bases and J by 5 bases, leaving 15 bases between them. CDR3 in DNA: TGTGCCAGCACACCCGGGCGGGGGGATCAGCCCCAGCATTTT. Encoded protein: CASTPGRGDQPQHF.

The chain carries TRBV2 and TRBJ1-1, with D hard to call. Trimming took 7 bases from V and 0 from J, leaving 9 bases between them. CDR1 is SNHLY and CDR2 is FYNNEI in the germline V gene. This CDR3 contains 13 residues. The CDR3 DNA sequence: TGTGCCAGCAACGGCCAGTTGAACACTGAAGCTTTCTTT. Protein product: CASNGQLNTEAFF.